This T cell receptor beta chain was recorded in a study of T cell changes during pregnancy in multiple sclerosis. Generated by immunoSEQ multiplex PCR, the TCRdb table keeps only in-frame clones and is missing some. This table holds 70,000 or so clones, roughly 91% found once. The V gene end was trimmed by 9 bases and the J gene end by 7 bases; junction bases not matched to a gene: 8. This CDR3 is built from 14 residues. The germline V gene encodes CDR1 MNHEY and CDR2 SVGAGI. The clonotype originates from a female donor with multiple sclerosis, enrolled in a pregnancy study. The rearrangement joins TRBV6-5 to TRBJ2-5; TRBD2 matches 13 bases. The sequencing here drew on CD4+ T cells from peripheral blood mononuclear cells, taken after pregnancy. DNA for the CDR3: TGTGCCAGTGGACTAGCGGGAGCAGCAGGGACCCAGTACTTC. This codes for CASGLAGAAGTQYF.